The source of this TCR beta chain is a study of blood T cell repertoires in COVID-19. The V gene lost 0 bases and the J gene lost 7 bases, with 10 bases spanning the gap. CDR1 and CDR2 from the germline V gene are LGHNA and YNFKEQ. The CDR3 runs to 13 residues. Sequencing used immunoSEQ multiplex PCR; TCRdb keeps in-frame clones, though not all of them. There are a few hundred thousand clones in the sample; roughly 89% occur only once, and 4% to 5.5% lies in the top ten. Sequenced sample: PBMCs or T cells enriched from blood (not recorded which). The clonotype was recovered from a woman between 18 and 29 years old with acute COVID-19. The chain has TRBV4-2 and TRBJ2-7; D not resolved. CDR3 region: CASSQDRVGEQYF. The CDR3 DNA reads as TGTGCCAGCAGCCAAGATCGGGTTGGAGAGCAGTACTTC.